The 14 T cell receptor beta chains below all came from one sample that was sequenced in a study of technical replicates of blood from a few donors. Assay: immunoSEQ multiplex PCR; the TCRdb copy retains only in-frame clones and omits some. Of some 70,000 clones listed, roughly 90% were seen once; the top ten hold approximately 4.5%. Sequenced material: PBMCs. These receptors all come from a human donor in good health. Some clones in this sample may be carry-over from other donors' samples.

The chain has TRBV6-6 and TRBJ2-1; 9 nucleotides agree with TRBD2. This CDR3 region has 14 residues. Germline CDR1 and CDR2: MNHNY and SVGAGI (reference sequence). After removal of 5 bases from V and 8 bases from J, the junction contained 7 bases not matched to a gene. CDR3 sequence reads: CASSTLAGFYEQFF. The CDR3 DNA reads as TGTGCCAGCAGTACCCTAGCGGGGTTTTATGAGCAGTTCTTC.

The rearrangement joins TRBV9 to TRBJ2-1, with 9 bases aligning to TRBD2. Germline CDR1 and CDR2: SGDLS and YYNGEE. The V and J ends lost 4 bases and 4 bases, in that order; junction bases with no gene match: 9. This CDR3 comprises 16 residues. DNA for the CDR3: TGTGCCAGCAGCAAAGGGTGGCGGGGGGGGTACAATGAGCAGTTCTTC. This sequence encodes CASSKGWRGGYNEQFF. Drawing the rest from reference TRBV9 and TRBJ2-1, the complete variable domain is DSGVTQTPKHLITATGQRVTLRCSPRSGDLSVYWYQQSLDQGLQFLIQYYNGEERAKGNILERFSAQQFPDLHSELNLSSLELGDSALYFCASSKGWRGGYNEQFFGPGTRLTVL.

DNA for the CDR3: TGTGCCAGCTCAACTTATTTATCGGGACAGGAGACCTCGGGGGGCTACACCTTC. Translated: CASSTYLSGQETSGGYTF. This rearrangement joins TRBV18 to TRBJ1-2; 8 bases map to TRBD1. The V segment lost 5 bases and the J segment 8 bases; nucleotides outside the gene matches: 22. The CDR3 covers 18 residues. CDR1 and CDR2 from the germline V gene are KGHSH and LQKENI.

CDR3 residues: CAWDSLPGELFF. The DNA of the CDR3 is TGTGCCTGGGACTCTCTCCCCGGGGAGCTGTTTTTT. V is TRBV30 and J is TRBJ2-2, with D hard to call. With 5 bases removed from V and 6 bases from J, the gap between germline ends came to 10 bases. The CDR3 is 12 amino acids. Germline V gene sequence: CDR1 GTSNPN, CDR2 SVGIG (reference sequence).

The V and J genes are TRBV7-6 and TRBJ1-4, with D perhaps TRBD1 (5 bases). The V and J ends lost 3 bases and 7 bases respectively, with 12 bases between them. This CDR3 has 14 amino acids. Germline CDR1 is SGHVS and CDR2 is FNYEAQ. DNA for the CDR3: TGTGCCAGCAGCTTTCGACAAGGGGTTGAAAAACTGTTTTTT. It is translated as CASSFRQGVEKLFF.

V gene TRBV14 combines with J gene TRBJ2-7; D perhaps matches TRBD2 (6 bases). Trimming took off 4 bases at V and 5 bases at J, with 18 bases between the two ends. Germline V lookup: CDR1 SGHDN, CDR2 FVKESK. This CDR3 is built from 15 residues. In DNA form, the CDR3 reads TGTGCCAGCAGCCCCTCTGGCGGGAAACGGAACGAGCAGTACTTC. Its protein is CASSPSGGKRNEQYF. The complete variable domain, with remaining parts taken from reference TRBV14 and TRBJ2-7, reads EAGVTQFPSHSVIEKGQTVTLRCDPISGHDNLYWYRRVMGKEIKFLLHFVKESKQDESGMPNNRFLAERTGGTYSTLKVQPAELEDSGVYFCASSPSGGKRNEQYFGPGTRLTVT.

CDR3 DNA sequence: TGTGCCAGCAGCCAAGAGAGATCTAGATCTGGAAACACCATATATTTT. Its translation: CASSQERSRSGNTIYF. The chain recombines TRBV14 with TRBJ1-3; no firm D call. The ends were cut back, 0 bases at V and 1 base at J, with 10 bases in the middle. Looked up from germline, CDR1 is SGHDN and CDR2 is FVKESK. CDR3 length: 16 amino acids.

This chain links TRBV7-9 with TRBJ1-1, with TRBD1 matching 7 bases. Trimming at V came to 8 bases and at J to 1 base, leaving 7 bases not matched to a gene. Per the germline V gene, CDR1 is SEHNR and CDR2 is FQNEAQ (reference sequence). The CDR3 has 14 amino acids. CDR3 region: CASRTWTGNTEAFF. The CDR3 bases are TGTGCCAGCCGGACCTGGACAGGGAACACTGAAGCTTTCTTT.

V gene TRBV2 combines with J gene TRBJ2-2; TRBD2 aligns across 10 bases. With V trimmed by 4 bases and J by 6 bases, 11 bases remained unmatched. Germline V gene data show CDR1 as SNHLY and CDR2 as FYNNEI. The CDR3 consists of 17 residues. As DNA, the CDR3 is TGTGCCAGCAGTGGGGGGCCTAGCGGGAGTATATCCGGGGAGCTGTTTTTT. This codes for CASSGGPSGSISGELFF.

The chain has TRBV4-2 and TRBJ2-3; D is possibly TRBD1 (5 bases). The germline V gene encodes CDR1 LGHNA and CDR2 YNFKEQ. CDR3 size: 15 residues. Trimming left V 1 base short and J 0 bases short, with 8 bases between. This CDR3 reads CASSQGTPSTDTQYF. The DNA for the CDR3 is TGTGCCAGCAGCCAAGGGACACCTAGCACAGATACGCAGTATTTT.

This chain uses TRBV30 with TRBJ1-5; D gene uncertain. Germline-derived CDR1 and CDR2 are GTSNPN and SVGIG (reference sequence). The CDR3 is 14 amino acids. Trimming took 0 bases from V and 7 from J, leaving 13 bases between them. Here the CDR3 DNA reads TGTGCCTGGAGTGTACGTGGAGGGTGGCAGCCCCAGCATTTT. Its protein is CAWSVRGGWQPQHF.

This CDR3 is CASSLQPRTIDYNSPLHF. Here the CDR3 DNA reads TGTGCCAGCAGTTTACAACCACGAACAATCGACTATAATTCACCCCTCCACTTT. The chain is built from TRBV27 and TRBJ1-6; no reliable D call. CDR3 length equals 18 residues. The germline V gene encodes CDR1 MNHEY and CDR2 SMNVEV (reference sequence). The germline V and J ends were trimmed by 2 bases and 3 bases, with 17 bases remaining between them.

The V call is TRBV6-1, the J call TRBJ1-3; the D gene is possibly TRBD1 (6 bases). Trimming left V 4 bases short and J 3 bases short, with 13 bases between. Germline loops: CDR1 MNHNS, CDR2 SASEGT. This CDR3 spans 15 amino acids. CDR3 region: CASSGRQAGGNTIYF. In nucleotides, the CDR3 is TGTGCCAGCAGTGGCCGACAGGCTGGTGGAAACACCATATATTTT.

J is TRBJ2-7 and V is TRBV10-3, with 8 bases identical to TRBD1. The germline V gene encodes CDR1 ENHRY and CDR2 SYGVKD. This CDR3 is 16 amino acids long. Trimming at V came to 4 bases and at J to 6 bases, leaving 14 bases not matched to a gene. In nucleotides, the CDR3 is TGTGCCATCAGTGTGGCAACAGGGACAGGTTTATCCGAGCAGTACTTC. Translating gives CAISVATGTGLSEQYF.